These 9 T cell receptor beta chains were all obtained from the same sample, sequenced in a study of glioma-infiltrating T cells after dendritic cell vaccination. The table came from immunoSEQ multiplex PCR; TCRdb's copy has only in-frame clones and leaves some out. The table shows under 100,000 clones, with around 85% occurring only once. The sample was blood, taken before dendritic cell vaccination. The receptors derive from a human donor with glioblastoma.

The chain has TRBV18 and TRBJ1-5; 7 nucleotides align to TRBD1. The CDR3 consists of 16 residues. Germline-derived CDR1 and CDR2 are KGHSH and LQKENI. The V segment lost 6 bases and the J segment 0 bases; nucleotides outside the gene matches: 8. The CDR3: CASSQTGQDSNQPQHF. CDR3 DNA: TGTGCCAGCTCTCAAACTGGACAGGATAGCAATCAGCCCCAGCATTTT.

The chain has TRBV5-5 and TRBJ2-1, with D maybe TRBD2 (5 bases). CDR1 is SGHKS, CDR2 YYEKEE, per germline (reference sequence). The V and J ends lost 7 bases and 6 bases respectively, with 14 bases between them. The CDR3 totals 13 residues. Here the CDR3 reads CASSFTSSNEQFF. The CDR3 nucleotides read TGTGCCAGCTCGTTTACTAGTTCCAATGAGCAGTTCTTC.

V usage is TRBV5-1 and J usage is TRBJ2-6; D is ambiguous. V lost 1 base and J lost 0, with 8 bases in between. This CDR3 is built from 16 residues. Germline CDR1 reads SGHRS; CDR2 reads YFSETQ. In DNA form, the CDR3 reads TGCGCCAGCAGCTTGAGCTCCAACTCTGGGGCCAACGTCCTGACTTTC. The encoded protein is CASSLSSNSGANVLTF.

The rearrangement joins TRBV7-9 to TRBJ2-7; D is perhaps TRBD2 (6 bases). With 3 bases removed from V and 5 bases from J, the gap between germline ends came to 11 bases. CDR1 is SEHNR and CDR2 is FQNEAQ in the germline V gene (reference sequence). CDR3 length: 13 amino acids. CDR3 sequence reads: CASSLAWGDEQYF. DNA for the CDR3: TGTGCCAGCAGCTTGGCTTGGGGGGACGAGCAGTACTTC.

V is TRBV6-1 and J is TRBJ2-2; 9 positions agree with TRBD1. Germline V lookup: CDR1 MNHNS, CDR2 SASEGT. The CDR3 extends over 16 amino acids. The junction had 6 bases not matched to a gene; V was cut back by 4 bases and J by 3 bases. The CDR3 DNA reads TGTGCCAGCAGTGGTGCCAGGACAGGGGACACCGGGGAGCTGTTTTTT. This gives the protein CASSGARTGDTGELFF.

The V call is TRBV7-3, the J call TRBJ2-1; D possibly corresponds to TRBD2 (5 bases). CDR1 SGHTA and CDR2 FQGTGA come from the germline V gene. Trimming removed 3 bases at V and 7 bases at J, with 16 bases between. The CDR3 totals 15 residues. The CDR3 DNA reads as TGTGCCAGCAGCTTGGGGTTAGGACGAGGGAATGAGCAGTTCTTC. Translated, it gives CASSLGLGRGNEQFF. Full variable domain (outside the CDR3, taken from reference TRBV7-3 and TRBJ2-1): GAGVSQTPSNKVTEKGKYVELRCDPISGHTALYWYRQSLGQGPEFLIYFQGTGAADDSGLPNDRFFAVRPEGSVSTLKIQRTERGDSAVYLCASSLGLGRGNEQFFGPGTRLTVL.

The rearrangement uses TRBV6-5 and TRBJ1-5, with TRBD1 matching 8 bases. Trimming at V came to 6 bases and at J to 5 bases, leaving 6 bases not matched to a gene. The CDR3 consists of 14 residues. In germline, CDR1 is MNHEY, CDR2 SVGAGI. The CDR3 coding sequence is TGTGCCAGCAGCAGAGGACAGGGTGATCAGCCCCAGCATTTT. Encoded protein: CASSRGQGDQPQHF.

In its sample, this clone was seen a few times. CDR3 nucleotides: TGTGCCAGCAGTACCCGACTAGCGGGGCAAGAGACCCAGTACTTC. Amino acids: CASSTRLAGQETQYF. The chain combines TRBV6-1 with TRBJ2-5, with 11 bases matching TRBD2. The CDR3 has 15 amino acids. With V trimmed by 5 bases and J by 2 bases, 4 bases remained unmatched. CDR1 and CDR2 from the germline V gene are MNHNS and SASEGT.

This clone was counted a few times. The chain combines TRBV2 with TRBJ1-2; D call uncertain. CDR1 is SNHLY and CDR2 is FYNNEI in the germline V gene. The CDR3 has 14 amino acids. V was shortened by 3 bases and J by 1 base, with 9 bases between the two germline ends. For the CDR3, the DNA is TGTGCCAGCAGTGATGCCCGGGTTAACTATGGCTACACCTTC. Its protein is CASSDARVNYGYTF. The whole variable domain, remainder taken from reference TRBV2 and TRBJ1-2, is EPEVTQTPSHQVTQMGQEVILRCVPISNHLYFYWYRQILGQKVEFLVSFYNNEISEKSEIFDDQFSVERPDGSNFTLKIRSTKLEDSAMYFCASSDARVNYGYTFGSGTRLTVV.